Reported below is one TCR beta chain. No antigen is known for it. The data originate from a study of cytomegalovirus exposure and HLA in healthy donors. The PCR contained 60 Vbeta and 13 Jbeta primers. Assay used: immunoSEQ multiplex PCR; TCRdb lists only in-frame clones, some missing. Of roughly 97,000 clones listed, over 75% were seen once; the top ten hold approximately 5%. This CDR3 region has 19 residues. After removal of 2 bases from V and 1 base from J, the junction contained 14 bases not matched to a gene. Germline lookup yields CDR1 SGHRS and CDR2 YFSETQ. Study-wide points: Reported results showed that the classifier diagnosed cytomegalovirus status with high specificity and sensitivity. A later analysis appeared to link common viral pathogens to several of the most significant clusters. Generally TCR sequences proved uncommon, though certain public TCRs appeared in numerous donors. The HLA-A and HLA-B alleles of most subjects were reportedly predicted accurately from TCR beta sequences.

The chain combines TRBV5-1 with TRBJ2-3; 9 nucleotides agree with TRBD2. Sequencing was done on a sample of PBMCs. The receptor was derived from a woman between 18 and 29 years old in good health and CMV-seropositive. This CDR3 is CASSFSSAGGSSGTDTQYF. The CDR3 DNA reads as TGCGCCAGCAGCTTCTCCTCGGCGGGAGGGTCTAGTGGCACAGATACGCAGTATTTT.